Included here is one T cell receptor (beta chain) sequence, with context. Its target is not known. The data were taken from a study of CD8 T cells in ankylosing spondylitis. Looked up from germline, CDR1 is SGHVS and CDR2 is FQNEAQ. The CDR3 runs 16 residues. With 1 base removed from V and 5 bases from J, the gap between germline ends came to 15 bases. TCRdb redid the calling of the 5' RACE reads with MiXCR, one entry per CDR3 protein. This sample has 500,000 to 550,000 distinct CDR3 sequences; approximately 12% occur once, and the top ten carry around 6.8%. Study observations and caveats: Certain motif variants had earlier been reported in reactive arthritis synovial fluid and blood. A TCR beta motif of eight or nine highly homologous variants seemed to mark ankylosing spondylitis blood. Matched synovial fluid from ankylosing spondylitis patients was reported to be enriched for disease-linked clones.

V gene TRBV7-8 combines with J gene TRBJ2-1, with a possible D match to TRBD1 (6 bases). The TCR sequence derives from a male donor with ankylosing spondylitis. The source material was blood, either unsorted or a sorted T cell fraction (not recorded which). CDR3: CASSLVSRTADNEQFF. The CDR3 nucleotides are TGTGCCAGCAGCTTAGTTTCACGGACAGCAGACAATGAGCAGTTCTTC.